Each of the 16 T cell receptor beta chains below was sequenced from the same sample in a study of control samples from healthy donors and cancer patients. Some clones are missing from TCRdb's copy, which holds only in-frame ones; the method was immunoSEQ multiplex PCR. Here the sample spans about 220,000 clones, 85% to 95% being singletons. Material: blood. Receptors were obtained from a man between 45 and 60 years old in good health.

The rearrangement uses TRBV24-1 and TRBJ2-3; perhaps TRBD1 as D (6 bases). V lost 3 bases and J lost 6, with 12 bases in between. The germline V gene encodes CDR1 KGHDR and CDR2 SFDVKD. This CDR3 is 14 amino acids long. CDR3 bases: TGTGCCACCAGTGATCCTGGGGGCAGCGATACGCAGTATTTT. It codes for CATSDPGGSDTQYF.

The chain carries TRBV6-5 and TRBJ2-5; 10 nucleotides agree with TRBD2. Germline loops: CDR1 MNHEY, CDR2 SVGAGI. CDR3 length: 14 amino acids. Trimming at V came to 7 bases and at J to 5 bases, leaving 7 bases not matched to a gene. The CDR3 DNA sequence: TGTGCCAGCAAGAGCGGGGGGGCCCGCGAGACCCAGTACTTC. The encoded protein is CASKSGGARETQYF.

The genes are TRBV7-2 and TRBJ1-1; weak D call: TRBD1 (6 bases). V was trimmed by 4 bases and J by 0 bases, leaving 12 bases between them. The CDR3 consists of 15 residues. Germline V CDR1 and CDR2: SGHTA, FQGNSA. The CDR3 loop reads CASSSTGHMNTEAFF. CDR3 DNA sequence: TGTGCCAGCAGCTCGACAGGCCACATGAACACTGAAGCTTTCTTT.

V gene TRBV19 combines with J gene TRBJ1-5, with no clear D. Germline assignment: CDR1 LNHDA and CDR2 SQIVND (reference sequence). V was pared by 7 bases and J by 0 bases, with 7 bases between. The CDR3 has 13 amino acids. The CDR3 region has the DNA TGTGCCAGTATCGGAGATAGCAATCAGCCCCAGCATTTT. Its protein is CASIGDSNQPQHF. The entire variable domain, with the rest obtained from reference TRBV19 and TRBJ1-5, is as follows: DGGITQSPKYLFRKEGQNVTLSCEQNLNHDAMYWYRQDPGQGLRLIYYSQIVNDFQKGDIAEGYSVSREKKESFPLTVTSAQKNPTAFYLCASIGDSNQPQHFGDGTRLSIL.

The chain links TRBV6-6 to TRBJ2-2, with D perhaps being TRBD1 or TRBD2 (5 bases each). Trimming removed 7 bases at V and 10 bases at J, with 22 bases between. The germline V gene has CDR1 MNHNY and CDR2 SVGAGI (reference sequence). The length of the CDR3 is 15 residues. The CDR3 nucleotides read TGTGCCAGCACCAAGAGAGGGGATTTCATGGCGGAGCTGTTTTTT. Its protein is CASTKRGDFMAELFF.

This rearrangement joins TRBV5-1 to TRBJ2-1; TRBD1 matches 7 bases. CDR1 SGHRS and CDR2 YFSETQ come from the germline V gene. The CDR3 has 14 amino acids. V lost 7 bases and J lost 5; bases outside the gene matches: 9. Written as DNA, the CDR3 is TGCGCCAGCCGAATGACAGGGCCCGACAATGAGCAGTTCTTC. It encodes CASRMTGPDNEQFF. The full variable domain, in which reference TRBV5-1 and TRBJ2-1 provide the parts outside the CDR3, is KAGVTQTPRYLIKTRGQQVTLSCSPISGHRSVSWYQQTPGQGLQFLFEYFSETQRNKGNFPGRFSGRQFSNSRSEMNVSTLELGDSALYLCASRMTGPDNEQFFGPGTRLTVL.

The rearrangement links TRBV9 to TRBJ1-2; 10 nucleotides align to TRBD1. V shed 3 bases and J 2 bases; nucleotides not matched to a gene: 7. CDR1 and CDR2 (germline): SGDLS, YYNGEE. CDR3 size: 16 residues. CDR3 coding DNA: TGTGCCAGCAGCGAATTGACAGGGGGCGTCAACTATGGCTACACCTTC. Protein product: CASSELTGGVNYGYTF.

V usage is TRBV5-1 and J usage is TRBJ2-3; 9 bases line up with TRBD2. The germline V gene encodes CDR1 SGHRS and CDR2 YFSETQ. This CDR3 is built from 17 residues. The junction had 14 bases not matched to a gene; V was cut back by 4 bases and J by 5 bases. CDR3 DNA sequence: TGCGCCAGCAGCGTCCCCTCCGGGGCGGGGGGGCGAGATACGCAGTATTTT. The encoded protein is CASSVPSGAGGRDTQYF.

The DNA for the CDR3 is TGTGCCACCAGTGATTTGGAGCAGGATGAGCAGTTCTTC. Translation gives CATSDLEQDEQFF. J is TRBJ2-1 and V is TRBV24-1, with no clear D. Per germline, CDR1 KGHDR and CDR2 SFDVKD. The CDR3 runs to 13 residues. Trimming removed 0 bases at V and 8 bases at J, with 7 bases between.

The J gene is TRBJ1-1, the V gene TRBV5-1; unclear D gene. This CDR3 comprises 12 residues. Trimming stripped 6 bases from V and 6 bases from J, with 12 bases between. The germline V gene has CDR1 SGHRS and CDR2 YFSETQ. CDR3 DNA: TGCGCCAGCACCTTCGACGGGGCTGAAGCTTTCTTT. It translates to CASTFDGAEAFF.

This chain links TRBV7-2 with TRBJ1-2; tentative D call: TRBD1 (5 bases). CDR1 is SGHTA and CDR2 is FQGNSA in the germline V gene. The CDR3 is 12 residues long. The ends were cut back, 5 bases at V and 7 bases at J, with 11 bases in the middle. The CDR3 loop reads CASSPGSGGYTF. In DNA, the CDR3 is TGTGCCAGCAGCCCAGGGTCCGGTGGCTACACCTTC.

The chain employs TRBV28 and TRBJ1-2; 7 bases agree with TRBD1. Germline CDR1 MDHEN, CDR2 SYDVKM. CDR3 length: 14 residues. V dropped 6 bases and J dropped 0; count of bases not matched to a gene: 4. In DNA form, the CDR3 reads TGTGCCAGCAGAGGACAGGTTTCTAACTATGGCTACACCTTC. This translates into CASRGQVSNYGYTF.

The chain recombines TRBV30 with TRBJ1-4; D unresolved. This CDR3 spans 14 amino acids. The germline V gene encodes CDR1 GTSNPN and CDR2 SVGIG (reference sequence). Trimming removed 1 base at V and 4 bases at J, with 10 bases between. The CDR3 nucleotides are TGTGCCTGGAGTGGCCTTACCCTTAATGAAAAACTGTTTTTT. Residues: CAWSGLTLNEKLFF.

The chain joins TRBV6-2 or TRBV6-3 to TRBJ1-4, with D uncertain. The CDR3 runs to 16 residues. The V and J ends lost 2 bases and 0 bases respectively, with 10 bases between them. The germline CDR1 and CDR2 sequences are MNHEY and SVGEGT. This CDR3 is CASSYKMGATNEKLFF. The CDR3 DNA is TGTGCCAGCAGTTACAAAATGGGAGCAACTAATGAAAAACTGTTTTTT.

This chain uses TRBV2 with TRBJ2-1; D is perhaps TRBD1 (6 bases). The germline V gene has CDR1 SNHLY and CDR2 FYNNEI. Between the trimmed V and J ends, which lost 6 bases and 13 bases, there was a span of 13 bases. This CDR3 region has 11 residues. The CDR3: CASSGQNQQFF. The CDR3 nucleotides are TGTGCCAGCAGCGGACAGAATCAACAGTTCTTC.

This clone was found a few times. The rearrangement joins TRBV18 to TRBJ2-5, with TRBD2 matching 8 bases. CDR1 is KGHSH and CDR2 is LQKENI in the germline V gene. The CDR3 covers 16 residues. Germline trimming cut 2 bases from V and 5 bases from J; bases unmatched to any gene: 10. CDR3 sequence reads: CASSPASMRGAETQYF. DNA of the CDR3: TGTGCCAGCTCACCAGCTTCCATGCGGGGGGCGGAGACCCAGTACTTC.